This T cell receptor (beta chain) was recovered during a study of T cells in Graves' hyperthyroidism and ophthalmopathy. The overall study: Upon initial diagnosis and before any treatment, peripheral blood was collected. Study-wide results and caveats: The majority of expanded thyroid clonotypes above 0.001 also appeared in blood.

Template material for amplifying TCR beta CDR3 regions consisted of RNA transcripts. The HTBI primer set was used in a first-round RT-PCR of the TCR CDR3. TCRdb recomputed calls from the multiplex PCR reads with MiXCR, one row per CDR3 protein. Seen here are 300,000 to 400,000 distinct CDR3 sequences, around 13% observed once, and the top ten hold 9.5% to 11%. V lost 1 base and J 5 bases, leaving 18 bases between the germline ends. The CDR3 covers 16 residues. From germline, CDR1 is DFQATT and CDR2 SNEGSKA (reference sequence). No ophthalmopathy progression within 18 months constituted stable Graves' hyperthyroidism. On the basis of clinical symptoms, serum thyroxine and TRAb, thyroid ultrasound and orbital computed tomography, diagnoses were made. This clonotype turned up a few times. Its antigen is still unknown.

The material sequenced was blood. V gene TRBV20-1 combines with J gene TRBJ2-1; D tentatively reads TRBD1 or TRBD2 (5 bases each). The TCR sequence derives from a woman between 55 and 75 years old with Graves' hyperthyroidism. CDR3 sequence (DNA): TGCAGTGCTAGAGGGACACCGGGACCCAAAGACAATGAGCAGTTCTTC. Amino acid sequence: CSARGTPGPKDNEQFF.